The rows below give T cell receptor beta chains drawn from one sample of a study of blood T cell repertoires in COVID-19. The table came from immunoSEQ multiplex PCR; TCRdb's copy has only in-frame clones and leaves some out. Here the sample spans approximately 300,000 clones, about 82% being singletons. Sequenced: peripheral blood. The origin of the receptors is a woman between 45 and 65 years old with acute or convalescent COVID-19. The CDR3 runs from the conserved cysteine through the conserved F or W.

TRBV24-1	TRBJ2-2	CATSDFRLAGNTGELFF
TRBV9	TRBJ2-1	CASSVEEGSYNEQFF
TRBV6-5	TRBJ1-2	CASRSSRKWHGYTF
TRBV19	TRBJ2-1	CASSLSLAGSLRNEQFF
TRBV28	TRBJ2-7	CASSLWDSTYEQYF
TRBV12-3/TRBV12-4	TRBJ1-1	CASSWEVMTEAFF
TRBV28	TRBJ1-6	CASSFIRGLDSPLHF
TRBV19	TRBJ2-7	CASKETGVNYEQYF
TRBV28	TRBJ2-7	CASSGTGSYEQYF
TRBV27	TRBJ2-7	CASSPYSIYEQYF
TRBV11-2	TRBJ2-1	CASSLASSVSSYNEQFF
TRBV9	TRBJ2-7	CASRRGGTSSYEQYF
TRBV5-1	TRBJ2-7	CASSLDLGHEQYF
TRBV6-6	TRBJ1-4	CASSGPGTGGNEKLFF
TRBV5-6	TRBJ2-7	CASSPGWGHEQYF
TRBV2	TRBJ2-5	CASNGGDQETQYF
TRBV20-1	TRBJ1-5	CSAANDQPQHF
TRBV10-3	TRBJ1-5	CAISESLTGGSINQPQHF
TRBV7-4	TRBJ2-2	CASSFRTSGRASGELFF
TRBV2	TRBJ2-7	CASRAVDEQYF
TRBV13	TRBJ2-7	CASSLLEASYEQYF
TRBV6-6	TRBJ1-2	CASSSATGRYGYTF
TRBV6-6	TRBJ1-5	CASRRLGGESNQPQHF
TRBV28	TRBJ2-7	CASGLAGGTYEQYF
TRBV15	TRBJ2-5	CATSRDRGSQETQYF
TRBV11-3	TRBJ2-1	CASSSQGLGGEQFF
TRBV5-6	TRBJ2-7	CASSLALNVHEQYF
TRBV28	TRBJ1-2	CASSLKQGYGYTF
TRBV10-3	TRBJ2-1	CAISRGGTSGLSEQFF
TRBV24-1	TRBJ2-1	CATSDPDVEAQFF
TRBV11-2	TRBJ2-5	CASSQQGLVETQYF
TRBV4-3	TRBJ1-4	CASSRGQSQDEKLFF
TRBV18	TRBJ1-6	CASSVYGTENSPLHF
TRBV28	TRBJ2-3	CASSPRDRGSTDTQYF
TRBV7-2	TRBJ2-7	CASSPGRREGLYEQYF
TRBV9	TRBJ1-1	CASSLTGSEAFF
TRBV2	TRBJ1-5	CASSAQWATLSNQPQHF
TRBV5-1	TRBJ2-3	CASSLEWAHTDTQYF
TRBV28	TRBJ2-3	CASSNPGVDTQYF
TRBV28	TRBJ1-4	CASSSGDTIGEKLFF
TRBV30	TRBJ1-5	CAWRVTGGSNQPQHF
TRBV6-2/TRBV6-3	TRBJ2-1	CASSFDVSGSSYNEQFF
TRBV7-2	TRBJ2-7	CASSLGSGVRTYEQYF
TRBV20-1	TRBJ1-5	CSASRRGNQPQHF
TRBV29-1	TRBJ2-5	CSVEKELAGGSYF
TRBV7-3	TRBJ2-2	CASSYGTSTGELFF
TRBV30	TRBJ1-1	CAWAPDYNTEAFF
TRBV7-8	TRBJ2-7	CASSFDAGLEQYF
TRBV5-1	TRBJ1-1	CASSLASGNTEAFF
TRBV2	TRBJ2-1	CASSRVLAGRVDEQFF
TRBV28	TRBJ2-7	CASRPGTSTYEQYF
TRBV30	TRBJ1-5	CAWSRGQRYQPQHF
TRBV5-6	TRBJ2-5	CASSLISSGQETQYF
TRBV6-5	TRBJ2-7	CASTGTSGSYEQYF